This TCR beta chain came from a study of read filtering for tumor transcriptome and immune sequencing. Study summary: Patients were approximately 17 male and around 15 female, mean age 65.9 years, range about 40 to 85. R-ISS stage counts were eight or nine for I, approximately 15 for II, about seven for III. IR-seq gave about 3.5 to 10.27 million TCR reads per sample; RNA-seq gave roughly 80 to 1,300.

This clonotype was seen repeatedly, ten times or more. Antigen specificity is unknown. Trimming pared 2 bases from V and 0 bases from J, leaving 7 bases between. Germline V gene data show CDR1 as MNHEY and CDR2 as SMNVEV (reference sequence). The CDR3 sequence is 14 residues long. Findings and limits, study-wide: Roughly 80% of IR-seq clonotypes had a single read, yet these held approximately 3.7% of reads.

Molecular barcoded adaptors covering alpha/delta and beta/gamma chains were used on approximately 400 ng RNA. MiXCR, run by TCRdb on the reads, gives a single entry per CDR3 protein. The table has 100,000 to 150,000 distinct CDR3 sequences, less than 15% seen once. Specimen: a population of CD138-negative cells sorted from bone marrow. V and J are TRBV27 and TRBJ1-1; D is possibly TRBD1 (5 bases). The clonotype comes from a donor at least 40 years old with multiple myeloma. CDR3 amino acids: CASSLRGVNTEAFF. CDR3 bases: TGTGCCAGCAGTTTACGGGGGGTGAACACTGAAGCTTTCTTT.